Listed here are 8 T cell receptor beta chains from one sample, sequenced in a study of blood T cell repertoires in COVID-19. Only in-frame clones appear in the TCRdb table, and some are missing; sequencing was by immunoSEQ multiplex PCR. Found here are around 250,000 clones, about 82% of them singletons; the top ten hold about 8.2%. Sequences were obtained from PBMCs or T cells enriched from blood (not recorded which). The receptor source for this set is a woman aged 45-60 years with acute COVID-19.

This clone was picked up a small number of times. The rearrangement joins TRBV6-2 or TRBV6-3 to TRBJ2-3, with D possibly TRBD1 on 5 matching bases. This CDR3 spans 14 amino acids. Germline CDR1 reads MNHEY; CDR2 reads SVGEGT. The ends were cut back, 5 bases at V and 8 bases at J, with 17 bases in the middle. The CDR3, as DNA: TGTGCCAGCAGTCAACAGGCTCCATCCCTTACGCAGTATTTT. Encoded protein: CASSQQAPSLTQYF.

The chain has TRBV11-2 and TRBJ1-3; D not resolved. Trimming shortened V by 1 base and J by 1 base, and 5 bases separated the two germline ends. The V gene's germline CDR1 is SGHAT and CDR2 FQNNGV. This CDR3 has 14 amino acids. The CDR3 DNA is TGTGCCAGCAGCTTAGTCCGGTCTGGAAACACCATATATTTT. Its protein is CASSLVRSGNTIYF. Filled out from reference TRBV11-2 and TRBJ1-3, the complete variable domain reads EAGVAQSPRYKIIEKRQSVAFWCNPISGHATLYWYQQILGQGPKLLIQFQNNGVVDDSQLPKDRFSAERLKGVDSTLKIQPAKLEDSAVYLCASSLVRSGNTIYFGEGSWLTVV.

The rearrangement joins TRBV5-1 to TRBJ2-5; D is perhaps TRBD2 (7 bases). Germline-derived CDR1 and CDR2 are SGHRS and YFSETQ. The CDR3 contains 14 residues. V was trimmed by 2 bases and J by 5 bases, leaving 13 bases between them. The chain's CDR3 is CASSFYGGPETQYF. The CDR3 DNA sequence: TGCGCCAGCAGCTTTTACGGGGGGCCTGAGACCCAGTACTTC.

The V and J genes are TRBV24-1 and TRBJ2-2; 14 bases fit TRBD2. This CDR3 is built from 16 residues. The V gene end was trimmed by 4 bases and the J gene end by 6 bases; junction bases not matched to a gene: 3. Germline CDR1 reads KGHDR; CDR2 reads SFDVKD. The CDR3 spells CATSDQTSGGAGELFF. The CDR3 coding sequence is TGTGCCACCAGTGACCAGACTAGCGGGGGGGCCGGGGAGCTGTTTTTT.

The V gene is TRBV27, the J gene TRBJ2-1; TRBD2 matches at 10 bases. Trimming took 5 bases from V and 0 from J; bases not matched to a gene: 4. CDR1 is MNHEY, CDR2 SMNVEV, per germline (reference sequence). This CDR3 has 16 residues. In nucleotides, the CDR3 is TGTGCCAGCAGTAGCGGGGGGGCGAGCTCCTACAATGAGCAGTTCTTC. Translated, it gives CASSSGGASSYNEQFF.

DNA of the CDR3: TGTGCCAGCTCACCAAAAACAGATCCACCCCTCCACTTT. Its protein product is CASSPKTDPPLHF. This chain joins TRBV18 and TRBJ1-6; D uncertain. The CDR3 is 13 residues long. Trimming removed 2 bases at V and 11 bases at J, with 10 bases between. CDR1 KGHSH and CDR2 LQKENI come from the germline V gene. The full variable domain, completed using reference TRBV18 and TRBJ1-6, is NAGVMQNPRHLVRRRGQEARLRCSPMKGHSHVYWYRQLPEEGLKFMVYLQKENIIDESGMPKERFSAEFPKEGPSILRIQQVVRGDSAAYFCASSPKTDPPLHFGNGTRLTVT.

The chain links TRBV29-1 to TRBJ1-2; the match to TRBD1 covers 8 bases. Losses at the gene ends were 0 bases for V and 5 bases for J; bases not matched to a gene: 2. Germline V lookup: CDR1 SQVTM, CDR2 ANQGSEA. The CDR3 contains 13 residues. CDR3 in DNA: TGCAGCGTTGAAGACAGGGGGCAGTATGGCTACACCTTC. Its translation is CSVEDRGQYGYTF.

The chain combines TRBV2 with TRBJ2-3; possible D gene TRBD2, 7 bases. CDR3 length: 15 amino acids. The ends were cut back, 7 bases at V and 4 bases at J, with 18 bases in the middle. CDR1 and CDR2 from the germline V gene are SNHLY and FYNNEI. Here the CDR3 DNA reads TGTGCCAGCACCGCCGCGGGGGCCCCCCCAGATACGCAGTATTTT. Its protein is CASTAAGAPPDTQYF.